A single sample is the source of the 27 T cell receptor beta chains below, sequenced in a study of cytomegalovirus exposure and HLA in healthy donors. Libraries were prepared by immunoSEQ multiplex PCR; TCRdb keeps only in-frame clonotypes and omits some of them. The table has 130,000 to 150,000 clones, over 80% seen once. Sequenced input: PBMCs. These receptors all come from a man aged 18 to 35 in good health and CMV-seropositive.

The chain carries TRBV15 and TRBJ2-7; the match to TRBD1 covers 7 bases. Trimming took 3 bases from V and 2 from J; bases not matched to a gene: 16. CDR1 is LNHNV and CDR2 is YYDKDF in the germline V gene (reference sequence). This CDR3 spans 18 amino acids. CDR3 sequence reads: CATSSRAQPGQRAYEQYF. In DNA, the CDR3 is TGTGCCACCAGCAGTCGGGCCCAACCGGGACAGCGTGCCTACGAGCAGTACTTC.

This clone was counted once. The chain joins TRBV9 to TRBJ2-6; no definite D call. The V gene lost 0 bases and the J gene lost 2 bases, with 6 bases spanning the gap. The CDR3 loop spans 15 amino acids. The germline V gene encodes CDR1 SGDLS and CDR2 YYNGEE. DNA of the CDR3: TGTGCCAGCAGCGTAGCAGGCACTGGGGCCAACGTCCTGACTTTC. Translating it yields CASSVAGTGANVLTF.

This clone was detected a few times. The chain carries TRBV2 and TRBJ1-1; no reliable D call. Germline V gene sequence: CDR1 SNHLY, CDR2 FYNNEI. The CDR3 totals 13 residues. The V gene lost 6 bases and the J gene lost 1 base, with 9 bases spanning the gap. CDR3 DNA sequence: TGTGCCAGCAGACCGGGGTGGAACACTGAAGCTTTCTTT. It encodes CASRPGWNTEAFF.

The chain combines TRBV9 with TRBJ2-7; no reliable D call. Germline V gene lookup returns CDR1 SGDLS and CDR2 YYNGEE. The CDR3 sequence is 15 residues long. The V end lost 1 base, the J end lost 0 bases, and 11 bases lay between the germline ends. The CDR3 coding sequence is TGTGCCAGCAGCGTATTATCCGGTCACTCCTACGAGCAGTACTTC. This encodes CASSVLSGHSYEQYF.

The chain carries TRBV2 and TRBJ2-7, with D perhaps TRBD1 (6 bases). The CDR3 consists of 14 residues. Trimming shortened V by 2 bases and J by 0 bases, and 8 bases separated the two germline ends. Germline V gene lookup returns CDR1 SNHLY and CDR2 FYNNEI. This CDR3 reads CASSEQGISYEQYF. In DNA form, the CDR3 reads TGTGCCAGCAGTGAACAGGGGATCTCCTACGAGCAGTACTTC.

The V gene is TRBV9, the J gene TRBJ2-5; 9 nucleotides agree with TRBD2. CDR1 and CDR2 (germline): SGDLS, YYNGEE. V dropped 2 bases and J dropped 2; count of bases not matched to a gene: 4. The CDR3 covers 15 residues. The CDR3 region has the DNA TGTGCCAGCAGCGTCGCTAGCGGGACTCAAGAGACCCAGTACTTC. Amino acid sequence: CASSVASGTQETQYF. The full variable domain, with the rest looked up from reference TRBV9 and TRBJ2-5, is DSGVTQTPKHLITATGQRVTLRCSPRSGDLSVYWYQQSLDQGLQFLIQYYNGEERAKGNILERFSAQQFPDLHSELNLSSLELGDSALYFCASSVASGTQETQYFGPGTRLLVL.

The chain combines TRBV7-9 with TRBJ2-7, with a tentative D call TRBD1 (6 bases). From germline, CDR1 is SEHNR and CDR2 FQNEAQ (reference sequence). This CDR3 spans 13 amino acids. V was pared by 5 bases and J by 9 bases, with 17 bases between. The CDR3 nucleotides are TGTGCCAGCAGCACGGCCGGGACACGCGGGCAGTACTTC. As protein: CASSTAGTRGQYF.

V and J are TRBV19 and TRBJ2-3; 7 bases are a match to TRBD1. The CDR3 sequence is 14 residues long. The V gene end was trimmed by 3 bases and the J gene end by 3 bases; junction bases not matched to a gene: 3. Germline V gene sequence: CDR1 LNHDA, CDR2 SQIVND (reference sequence). The DNA of the CDR3 is TGTGCCAGTAGTATTCAGGGGGAGACAGATACGCAGTATTTT. Protein product: CASSIQGETDTQYF. The whole variable domain, filled in from reference TRBV19 and TRBJ2-3, reads DGGITQSPKYLFRKEGQNVTLSCEQNLNHDAMYWYRQDPGQGLRLIYYSQIVNDFQKGDIAEGYSVSREKKESFPLTVTSAQKNPTAFYLCASSIQGETDTQYFGPGTRLTVL.

The chain has TRBV7-2 and TRBJ2-7; a possible D gene is TRBD2 (5 bases). The CDR3 loop spans 15 amino acids. The germline V gene has CDR1 SGHTA and CDR2 FQGNSA. V gave up 5 bases and J gave up 1 base, with 15 bases separating them. This chain's CDR3 is CASSLSTGMSYEQYF. The CDR3 DNA is TGTGCCAGCAGCCTCTCGACCGGGATGTCCTACGAGCAGTACTTC.

This clone was counted between two and nine times. The J gene is TRBJ2-3, the V gene TRBV7-6; D is undetermined. The CDR3 is 13 residues long. Between the trimmed V and J ends, which lost 5 bases and 0 bases, there was a span of 6 bases. The germline gives CDR1 SGHVS, CDR2 FNYEAQ. The chain's CDR3 is CASSPQSTDTQYF. The CDR3 DNA reads TGTGCCAGCAGCCCCCAGAGCACAGATACGCAGTATTTT.

The rearrangement links TRBV5-4 to TRBJ2-3; weak D call: TRBD1 (5 bases). CDR1 and CDR2 (germline): SGHNT, YYREEE (reference sequence). The CDR3 has 14 residues. Deletions cut 0 bases from V and 4 bases from J, with 9 bases between. The CDR3 sequence is CASSLEQGADTQYF. In DNA form, the CDR3 reads TGTGCCAGCAGCTTGGAGCAGGGCGCAGATACGCAGTATTTT.

The J gene is TRBJ2-1, the V gene TRBV15; TRBD2 matches 11 bases. The CDR3 is 15 amino acids. Unmatched junction bases numbered 7, after V lost 5 bases and J lost 7 bases. The germline CDR1 and CDR2 sequences are LNHNV and YYDKDF (reference sequence). DNA of the CDR3: TGTGCCACCAGCCCCCAGACTAGCGGGGTAAATGAGCAGTTCTTC. Translating it yields CATSPQTSGVNEQFF.

The chain employs TRBV5-1 and TRBJ1-5, with a weak D call TRBD1 (5 bases). The ends were cut back, 2 bases at V and 3 bases at J, with 6 bases in the middle. CDR1 is SGHRS and CDR2 is YFSETQ in the germline V gene. There are 13 residues in the CDR3. DNA for the CDR3: TGCGCCAGCAGCTTAGGGGACAATCAGCCCCAGCATTTT. The encoded protein is CASSLGDNQPQHF.

The chain recombines TRBV14 with TRBJ2-7, with TRBD2 matching 8 bases. CDR3 size: 15 residues. J was trimmed by 4 bases and V by 2 bases; bases with no gene match: 7. CDR1 and CDR2 from the germline V gene are SGHDN and FVKESK. CDR3 in amino acids: CASSQSDRGRYEQYF. CDR3 in DNA: TGTGCCAGCAGCCAATCGGACCGCGGGAGGTACGAGCAGTACTTC.

This sequence joins TRBV5-6 and TRBJ2-1; possibly TRBD2 for D (6 bases). The germline V and J ends were trimmed by 3 bases and 6 bases, with 16 bases remaining between them. The germline gives CDR1 SGHDT, CDR2 YYEEEE. The CDR3 is 15 amino acids. The CDR3 nucleotides are TGTGCCAGCAGCTGGGGTGTAGCGGAGAGCAATGAGCAGTTCTTC. Residues: CASSWGVAESNEQFF.

The J gene is TRBJ2-7, the V gene TRBV19; possible D gene TRBD1, 6 bases. V dropped 10 bases and J dropped 6 bases, with 19 bases sitting between them. This CDR3 contains 13 residues. CDR1 LNHDA and CDR2 SQIVND come from the germline V gene (reference sequence). The CDR3 bases are TGTGCCATAAGGACAGAGGGCCTTGGCGAGCAGTACTTC. Translated: CAIRTEGLGEQYF.

The chain carries TRBV18 and TRBJ2-7; 9 bases are a match to TRBD2. The CDR3 totals 14 residues. Losses at the gene ends were 4 bases for V and 5 bases for J; bases not matched to a gene: 6. Germline CDR1 is KGHSH and CDR2 is LQKENI. CDR3 DNA sequence: TGTGCCAGCTCACACGGTCGGACTAGCGACGAGCAGTACTTC. Translated, it gives CASSHGRTSDEQYF.

The chain links TRBV28 to TRBJ1-5; D is unresolved. The CDR3 spans 12 residues. CDR1 and CDR2 (germline): MDHEN, SYDVKM. Trimming took 3 bases from V and 7 from J, leaving 7 bases between them. CDR3 nucleotides: TGTGCCAGCAGTTTGGCACGACAGCCCCAGCATTTT. This translates into CASSLARQPQHF.

Only a few counts were recorded for this clone. The chain links TRBV2 to TRBJ2-1; 7 bases fit TRBD2. The V gene end was trimmed by 4 bases and the J gene end by 4 bases; junction bases not matched to a gene: 13. Germline CDR1 SNHLY, CDR2 FYNNEI. The CDR3 is made up of 17 amino acids. The CDR3, as DNA: TGTGCCAGCAGTGTTGGGCCTCTAGCGGCATCTTACAATGAGCAGTTCTTC. As protein: CASSVGPLAASYNEQFF.

The V call is TRBV5-1, the J call TRBJ2-7; maybe TRBD2 (5 bases). V lost 5 bases, J lost 9 bases, and 15 bases lay in between. There are 12 residues in the CDR3. CDR1 SGHRS and CDR2 YFSETQ come from the germline V gene. The CDR3: CASSFDYSRQYF. CDR3 coding DNA: TGCGCCAGCAGTTTTGACTATTCAAGGCAGTACTTC.

This clone was seen a few times. Other DNA sequences in this specimen translate into the identical CDR3. The chain carries TRBV7-9 and TRBJ1-5, with D possibly matching TRBD1 (5 bases). The CDR3 sequence is 13 residues long. Deletions cut 5 bases from V and 4 bases from J, with 9 bases between. CDR1 SEHNR and CDR2 FQNEAQ come from the germline V gene (reference sequence). The CDR3 loop reads CASSPGGNQPQHF. The CDR3 nucleotides are TGTGCCAGCAGCCCCGGGGGGAATCAGCCCCAGCATTTT.

The chain employs TRBV2 and TRBJ1-5; 7 nucleotides align to TRBD1. With 7 bases clipped from V and 6 bases from J, the junction kept 12 bases outside the gene matches. The CDR3 has 15 amino acids. Germline lookup yields CDR1 SNHLY and CDR2 FYNNEI. CDR3 sequence reads: CASTYDTGVRQPQHF. CDR3 sequence (DNA): TGTGCCAGCACCTACGACACAGGGGTGCGTCAGCCCCAGCATTTT.

V is TRBV9 and J is TRBJ1-5; TRBD1 agrees at 7 bases. CDR1 and CDR2 from the germline V gene are SGDLS and YYNGEE. This CDR3 spans 15 amino acids. Germline trimming cut 3 bases from V and 1 base from J; bases unmatched to any gene: 4. CDR3 nucleotide sequence: TGTGCCAGCAGCGCCACAGGGGAGAGCAATCAGCCCCAGCATTTT. Its translation: CASSATGESNQPQHF.

This clone was counted only a few times. The V gene is TRBV27, the J gene TRBJ1-5; a weak D match, TRBD1 (6 bases). Germline CDR1 MNHEY, CDR2 SMNVEV (reference sequence). The CDR3 spans 14 residues. With 6 bases removed from V and 3 bases from J, the gap between germline ends came to 12 bases. The CDR3 sequence: CASRPGQPNQPQHF. DNA of the CDR3: TGTGCCAGCAGACCGGGACAACCCAATCAGCCCCAGCATTTT.

This CDR3 is CASSGQGPPILNSPLHF. The CDR3, as DNA: TGTGCCAGCAGTGGACAGGGGCCGCCTATACTTAATTCACCCCTCCACTTT. This chain links TRBV6-1 with TRBJ1-6, with 8 bases fitting TRBD1. This CDR3 is 17 amino acids long. Germline V gene data show CDR1 as MNHNS and CDR2 as SASEGT. V lost 4 bases to trimming and J lost 6 bases; unmatched junction nucleotides: 11.

The chain is built from TRBV5-8 and TRBJ1-1, with D tentatively TRBD1 (5 bases). The CDR3 runs 17 residues. The V gene lost 3 bases and the J gene lost 6 bases, with 24 bases spanning the gap. Looked up from germline, CDR1 is SGHTS and CDR2 is YDEGEE. This chain's CDR3 is CASSSDGTALRRAEAFF. For the CDR3, the DNA is TGTGCCAGCAGCTCGGATGGGACGGCGCTTAGGAGGGCTGAAGCTTTCTTT.

This clone occurred once. The chain employs TRBV9 and TRBJ2-2, with D possibly matching TRBD2 (5 bases). The CDR3 has 13 amino acids. Trimming took off 4 bases at V and 5 bases at J, with 9 bases between the two ends. Germline loops: CDR1 SGDLS, CDR2 YYNGEE. The CDR3 DNA reads as TGTGCCAGCAGCCCCCGGGATACCGGGGAGCTGTTTTTT. This gives the protein CASSPRDTGELFF.